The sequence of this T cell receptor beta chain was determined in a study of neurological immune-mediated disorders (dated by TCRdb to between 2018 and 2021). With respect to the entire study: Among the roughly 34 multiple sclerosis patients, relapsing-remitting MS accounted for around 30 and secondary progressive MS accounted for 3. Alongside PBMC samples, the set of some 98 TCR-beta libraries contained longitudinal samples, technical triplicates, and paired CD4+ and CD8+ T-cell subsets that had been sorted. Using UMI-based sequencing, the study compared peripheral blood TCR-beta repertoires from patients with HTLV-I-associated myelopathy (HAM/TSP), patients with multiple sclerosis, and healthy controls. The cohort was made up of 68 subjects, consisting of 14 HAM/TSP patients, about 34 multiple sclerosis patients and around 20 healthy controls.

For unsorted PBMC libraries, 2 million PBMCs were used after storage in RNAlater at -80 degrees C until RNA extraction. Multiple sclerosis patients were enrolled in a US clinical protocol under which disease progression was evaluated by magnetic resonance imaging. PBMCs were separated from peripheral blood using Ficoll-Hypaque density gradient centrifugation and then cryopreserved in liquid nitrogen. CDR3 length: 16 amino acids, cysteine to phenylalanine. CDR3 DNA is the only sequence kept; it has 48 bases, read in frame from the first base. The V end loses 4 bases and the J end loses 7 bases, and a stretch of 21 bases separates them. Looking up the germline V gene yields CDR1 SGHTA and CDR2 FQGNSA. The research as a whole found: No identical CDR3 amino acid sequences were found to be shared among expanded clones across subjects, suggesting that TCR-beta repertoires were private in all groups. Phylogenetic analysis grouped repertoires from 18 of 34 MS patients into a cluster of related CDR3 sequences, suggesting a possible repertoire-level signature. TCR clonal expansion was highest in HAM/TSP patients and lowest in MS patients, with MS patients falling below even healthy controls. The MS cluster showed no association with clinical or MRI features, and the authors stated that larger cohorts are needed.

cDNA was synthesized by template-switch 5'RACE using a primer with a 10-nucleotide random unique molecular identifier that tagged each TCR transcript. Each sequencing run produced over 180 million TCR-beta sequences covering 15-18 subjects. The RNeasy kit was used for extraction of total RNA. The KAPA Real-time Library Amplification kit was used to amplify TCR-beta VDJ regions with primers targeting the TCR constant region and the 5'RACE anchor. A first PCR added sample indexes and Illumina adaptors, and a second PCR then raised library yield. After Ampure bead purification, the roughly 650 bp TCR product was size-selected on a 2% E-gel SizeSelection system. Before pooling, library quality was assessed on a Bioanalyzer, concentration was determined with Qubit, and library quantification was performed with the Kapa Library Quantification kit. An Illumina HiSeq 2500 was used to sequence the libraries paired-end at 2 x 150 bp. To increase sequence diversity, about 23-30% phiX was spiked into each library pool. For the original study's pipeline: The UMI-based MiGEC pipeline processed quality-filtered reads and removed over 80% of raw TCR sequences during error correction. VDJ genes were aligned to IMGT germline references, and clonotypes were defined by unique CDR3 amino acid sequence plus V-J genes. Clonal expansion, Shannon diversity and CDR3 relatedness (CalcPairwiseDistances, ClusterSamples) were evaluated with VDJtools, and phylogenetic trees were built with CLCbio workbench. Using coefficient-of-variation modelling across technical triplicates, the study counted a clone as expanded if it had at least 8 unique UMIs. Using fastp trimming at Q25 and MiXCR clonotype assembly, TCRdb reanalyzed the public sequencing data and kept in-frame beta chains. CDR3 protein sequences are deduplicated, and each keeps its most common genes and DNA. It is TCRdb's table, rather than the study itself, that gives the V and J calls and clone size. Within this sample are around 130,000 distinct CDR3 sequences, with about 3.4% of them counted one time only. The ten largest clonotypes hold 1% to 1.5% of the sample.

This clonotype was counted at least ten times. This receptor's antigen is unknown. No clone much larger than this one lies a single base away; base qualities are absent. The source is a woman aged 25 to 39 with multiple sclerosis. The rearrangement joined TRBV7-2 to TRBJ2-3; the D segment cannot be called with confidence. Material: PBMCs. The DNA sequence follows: TGTGCCAGCAGCTCGGATTTGGTCTCGGGCATGTATACGCAGTATTTT. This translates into CASSSDLVSGMYTQYF.